This T cell receptor (beta chain) was sequenced in a study of Graves' ophthalmopathy and Graves' hyperthyroidism (dated by TCRdb to 2016 to 2019). Notes on the research overall: Peripheral blood was collected at initial diagnosis, prior to any treatment. In total, approximately 140 blood samples were TCR-sequenced: approximately 42 ophthalmopathy, approximately 80 hyperthyroidism and some 17 hyperthyroidism-to-ophthalmopathy patients. The 95 to 100 discovery patients were randomly split 7:3 into training and test sets. In a handful of hyperthyroidism patients, the T-cell repertoire of thyroid tissue was compared with the T-cell repertoire of blood. Following sampling, methimazole starting at 30 mg daily was administered to hyperthyroidism patients, and high-dose intravenous methylprednisolone was administered to ophthalmopathy patients. An independent validation cohort was composed of some 19 hyperthyroidism patients and approximately 15 patients who later progressed from hyperthyroidism to ophthalmopathy. To explore V-J signatures that separate ophthalmopathy from hyperthyroidism, a discovery set of about a hundred patients was enrolled, consisting of more than 40 with ophthalmopathy and around 60 with stable hyperthyroidism. The study used TCR beta repertoire signatures to distinguish Graves' ophthalmopathy from Graves' hyperthyroidism and to predict progression to ophthalmopathy.

TCR beta CDR3 regions were amplified from RNA transcripts for repertoire sequencing. The first round of RT-PCR was done with HTBI primers and the Qiagen OneStep RT-PCR kit, and was followed by a second round of multiplex PCR, then size selection and purification. Libraries were sequenced on an Illumina HiSeq2000 using paired-end 100 bp reads. Per the authors' processing: SOAPnuke was used to process the reads, throwing out any read that had adapters, had uncalled bases, had a mean Phred below 15, or lacked an exact constant-primer or identifier match. High-quality paired reads were merged with COPE v1.2.5. Each unique nucleotide sequence was treated as a clonotype, and MiTCR v1.1 was used to align the clonotypes to the IMGT TRB V, D and J references. The analysis was limited to V-J combinations with a frequency above 0.0001, which together covered 99.2% of repertoires. For each V-J combination, a TCR clonal expansion and chaos score was defined as F50 clonal expansion divided by the chaos observed in the TCRdist matrix. Welch's t-statistics and random forest were used to reduce the features to about 14 V-J combinations, which were then used as input to a naive Bayes classifier. The similarity between thyroid and blood repertoires was quantified using the Morisita-Horn index. TCRdb redid the processing of the public reads, applying fastp at Q25 and MiXCR, and retained in-frame beta chains. Each record represents a unique CDR3 protein, reported with the most common genes and DNA among its rows. TCRdb, not the authors, supplied the V and J calls. The sample contains over 450,000 distinct CDR3 sequences, about an eighth of them found a single time. The ten largest clones add up to 8% to 10% of the sample.

This clonotype was seen at least ten times. Which antigen it targets is not known. No quality values exist for individual bases; no much larger clone is one base distant. Ophthalmopathy patients were characterized by moderately to severely active disease, a Clinical Activity Score of at least 3, a NOSPECS grade of at least 4, and a disease duration under 3 months. Anyone with other autoimmune diseases, uncontrolled infections, pregnancy or lactation was excluded from the study. Clinical symptoms, serum thyroxine, TRAb, thyroid ultrasound and orbital computed tomography formed the basis of the diagnosis. Ficoll-Paque density gradient centrifugation was used to isolate PBMCs from approximately 10 ml of fresh peripheral blood. Trizol reagent was used to extract the total RNA, and its quality was then checked on an Agilent 2100 Bioanalyzer. The research as a whole found: No statistical method was used to predetermine the sample size, and group allocation was not hidden from the investigators. In cross-validation, the 13-signature model distinguished ophthalmopathy from stable hyperthyroidism with 87.88% sensitivity and 81% to 82% specificity, while in the test set the corresponding values were roughly 80% and 75%. Most expanded thyroid clonotypes with a frequency above 0.001 also appeared in blood, which suggests that blood repertoires may reflect the immune response in the thyroid. In validation, the model predicted ophthalmopathy progression with 55% to 71% sensitivity and approximately 78% specificity; more than ten predicted patients were CT-confirmed with GO in a median of around 6 months.

CDR1 and CDR2, per the germline V gene, are MNHEY and SVGAGI. Including the terminal cysteine and phenylalanine, the CDR3 comprises 22 residues. Left in the record is the CDR3 DNA by itself, 66 bases read in frame from the first base. A distance of 36 bases separates the germline ends of V and J, which lose 4 bases and 6 bases respectively. The sequencing input was blood. This clonotype was obtained from a woman aged 25 to 39 with Graves' ophthalmopathy. Donor details come from another sample of the same person, matched by shared clones. This chain is built from TRBV6-5 and TRBJ2-2, with TRBD2 tentatively as D gene (7 bases match). Here is the DNA: TGTGCCAGCAGTTCACATTTTGCTGAAGCACCCCGGGGGGCCTCGGGGGCCGGGGAGCTGTTTTTT. Its product reads: CASSSHFAEAPRGASGAGELFF.